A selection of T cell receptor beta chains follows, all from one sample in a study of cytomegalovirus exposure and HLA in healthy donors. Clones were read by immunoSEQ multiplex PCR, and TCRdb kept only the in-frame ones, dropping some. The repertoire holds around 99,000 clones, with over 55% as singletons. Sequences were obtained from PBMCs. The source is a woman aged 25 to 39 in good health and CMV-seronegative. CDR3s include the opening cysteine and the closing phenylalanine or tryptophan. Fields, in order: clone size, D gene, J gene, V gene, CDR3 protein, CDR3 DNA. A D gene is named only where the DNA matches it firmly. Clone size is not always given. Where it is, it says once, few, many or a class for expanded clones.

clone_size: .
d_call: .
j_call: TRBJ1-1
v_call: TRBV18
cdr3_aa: CASSPIQLANTEAFF
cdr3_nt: TGTGCCAGCTCACCAATCCAGCTAGCGAACACTGAAGCTTTCTTT

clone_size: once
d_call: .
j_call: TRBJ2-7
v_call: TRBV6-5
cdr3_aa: CASSRQPYAYEQYF
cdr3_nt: TGTGCCAGCAGCAGACAACCATACGCCTACGAGCAGTACTTC

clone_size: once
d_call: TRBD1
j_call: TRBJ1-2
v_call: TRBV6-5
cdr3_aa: CASSFRGSNNYGYTF
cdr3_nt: TGTGCCAGCAGTTTCAGGGGGAGTAACAACTATGGCTACACCTTC

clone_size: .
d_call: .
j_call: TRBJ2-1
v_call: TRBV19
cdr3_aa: CASSIDLGPHNEQFF
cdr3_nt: TGTGCCAGTAGTATAGATCTGGGGCCGCACAATGAGCAGTTCTTC

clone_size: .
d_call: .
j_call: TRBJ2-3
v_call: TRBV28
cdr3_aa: CASSPRGSGSTDTQYF
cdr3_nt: TGTGCCAGCAGTCCTCGTGGTAGCGGAAGCACAGATACGCAGTATTTT

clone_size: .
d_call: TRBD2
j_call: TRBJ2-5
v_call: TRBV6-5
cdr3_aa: CASKLAGVQETQYF
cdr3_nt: TGTGCCAGCAAGCTAGCGGGGGTTCAAGAGACCCAGTACTTC

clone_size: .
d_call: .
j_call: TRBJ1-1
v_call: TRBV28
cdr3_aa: CASSSNRQALEAFF
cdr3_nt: TGTGCCAGCAGTTCGAATAGACAGGCCCTTGAAGCTTTCTTT

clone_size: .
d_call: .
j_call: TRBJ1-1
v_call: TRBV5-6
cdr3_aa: CASSLSVEAFF
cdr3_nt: TGTGCCAGCAGCTTGTCTGTTGAAGCTTTCTTT

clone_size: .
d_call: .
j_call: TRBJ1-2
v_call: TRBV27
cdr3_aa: CASSLSSVNYGYTF
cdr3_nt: TGTGCCAGCAGTTTATCGTCAGTTAACTATGGCTACACCTTC

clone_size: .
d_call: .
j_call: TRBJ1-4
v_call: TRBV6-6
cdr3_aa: CASTRRTAFNEKLFF
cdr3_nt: TGTGCCAGCACGAGACGGACAGCCTTTAATGAAAAACTGTTTTTT

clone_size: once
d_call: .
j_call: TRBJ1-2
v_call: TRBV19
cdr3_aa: CASTQKKTGFGYTF
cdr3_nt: TGTGCCAGTACCCAAAAAAAGACAGGTTTCGGCTACACCTTC

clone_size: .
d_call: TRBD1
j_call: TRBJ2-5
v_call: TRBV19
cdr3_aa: CASSIGTGVETQYF
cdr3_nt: TGTGCCAGTAGTATAGGGACAGGGGTCGAGACCCAGTACTTC

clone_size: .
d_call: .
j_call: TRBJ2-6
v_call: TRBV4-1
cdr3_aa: CASSQAPGPADGANVLTF
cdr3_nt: TGCGCCAGCAGCCAAGCCCCTGGCCCCGCGGATGGGGCCAACGTCCTGACTTTC

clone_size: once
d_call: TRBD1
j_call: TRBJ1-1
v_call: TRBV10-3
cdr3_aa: CASRRTGSNTEAFF
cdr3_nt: TGTGCCTCCCGCCGGACAGGCTCGAACACTGAAGCTTTCTTT

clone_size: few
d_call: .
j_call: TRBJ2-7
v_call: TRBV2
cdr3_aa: CASSLRDYEQYF
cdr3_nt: TGTGCCAGCAGTCTCAGGGACTACGAGCAGTACTTC

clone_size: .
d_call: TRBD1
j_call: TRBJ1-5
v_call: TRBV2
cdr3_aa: CASSEGQPLDQPQHF
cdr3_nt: TGTGCCAGCAGTGAGGGACAGCCCCTTGATCAGCCCCAGCATTTT

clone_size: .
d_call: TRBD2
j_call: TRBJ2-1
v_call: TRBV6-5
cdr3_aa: CASSYRSAGGYNEQFF
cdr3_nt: TGTGCCAGCAGTTACAGGTCGGCGGGGGGATACAATGAGCAGTTCTTC

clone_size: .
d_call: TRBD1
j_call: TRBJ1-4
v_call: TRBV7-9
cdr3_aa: CASSAGTGGLEKLFF
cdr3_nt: TGTGCCAGCAGCGCAGGGACAGGGGGCTTGGAAAAACTGTTTTTT

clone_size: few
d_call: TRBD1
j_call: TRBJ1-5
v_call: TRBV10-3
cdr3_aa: CAISRDRERQPQHF
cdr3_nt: TGTGCCATCAGTCGGGACAGGGAACGACAGCCCCAGCATTTT

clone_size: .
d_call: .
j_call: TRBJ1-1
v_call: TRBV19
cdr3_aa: CASSTYPNSYSLVEAFF
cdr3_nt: TGTGCCAGTAGTACCTACCCGAACAGCTACAGCTTGGTTGAAGCTTTCTTT

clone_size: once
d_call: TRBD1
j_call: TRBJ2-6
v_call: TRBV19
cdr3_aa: CATSDRGLAGANVLTF
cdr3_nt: TGTGCCACCTCGGACAGGGGGCTTGCTGGGGCCAACGTCCTGACTTTC

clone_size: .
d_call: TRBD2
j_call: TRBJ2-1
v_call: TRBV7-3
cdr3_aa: CASSLTSGPNNEQFF
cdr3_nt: TGTGCCAGCAGCTTGACTAGCGGGCCTAACAATGAGCAGTTCTTC

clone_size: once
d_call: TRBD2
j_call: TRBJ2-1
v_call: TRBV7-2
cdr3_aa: CASSLWAGGRNEQFF
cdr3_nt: TGTGCCAGCAGCTTATGGGCGGGGGGGCGCAATGAGCAGTTCTTC

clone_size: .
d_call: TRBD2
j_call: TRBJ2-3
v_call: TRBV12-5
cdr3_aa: CASGSGRESGTDTQYF
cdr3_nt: TGTGCTAGTGGTTCCGGGCGGGAGTCGGGAACAGATACGCAGTATTTT

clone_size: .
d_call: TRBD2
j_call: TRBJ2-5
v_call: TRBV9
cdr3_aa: CASSVGGAGLETQYF
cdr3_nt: TGTGCCAGCAGCGTAGGGGGAGCGGGGTTGGAGACCCAGTACTTC

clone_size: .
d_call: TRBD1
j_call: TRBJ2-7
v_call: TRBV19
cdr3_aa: CASRDRLYEQYF
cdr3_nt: TGTGCCAGTCGGGACAGGCTCTACGAGCAGTACTTC

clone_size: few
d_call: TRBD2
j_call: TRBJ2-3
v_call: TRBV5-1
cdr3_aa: CASRSGGRVVQDTQYF
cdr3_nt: TGCGCCAGCCGCAGCGGGGGTAGGGTAGTCCAAGATACGCAGTATTTT

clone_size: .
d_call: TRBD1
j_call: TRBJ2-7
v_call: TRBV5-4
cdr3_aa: CASSPGTGHEQYF
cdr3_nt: TGTGCCAGCAGCCCCGGGACAGGCCACGAGCAGTACTTC

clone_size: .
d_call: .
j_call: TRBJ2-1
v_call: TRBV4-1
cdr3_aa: CASSLSSGRNEQFF
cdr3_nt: TGCGCCAGCAGCCTAAGTTCCGGGAGAAATGAGCAGTTCTTC

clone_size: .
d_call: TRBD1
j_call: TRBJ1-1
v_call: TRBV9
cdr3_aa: CASSVGQGWTEAFF
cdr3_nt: TGTGCCAGCAGCGTAGGACAGGGTTGGACTGAAGCTTTCTTT

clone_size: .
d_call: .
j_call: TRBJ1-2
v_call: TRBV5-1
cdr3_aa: CASSSHPGSYGYTF
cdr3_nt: TGCGCCAGCAGCTCCCACCCCGGGAGCTATGGCTACACCTTC

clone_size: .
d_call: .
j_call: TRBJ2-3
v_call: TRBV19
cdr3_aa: CASSRKGPILGTDTQYF
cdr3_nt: TGTGCCAGTAGTCGGAAGGGGCCAATATTAGGCACAGATACGCAGTATTTT

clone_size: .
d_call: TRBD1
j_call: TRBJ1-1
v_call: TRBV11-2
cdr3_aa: CASSTQGDEAFF
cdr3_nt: TGTGCCAGCAGCACACAGGGGGATGAAGCTTTCTTT

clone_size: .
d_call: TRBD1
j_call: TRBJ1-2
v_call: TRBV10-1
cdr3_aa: CASYVTGGEGYTF
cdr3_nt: TGCGCCAGCTATGTTACAGGGGGAGAAGGCTACACCTTC

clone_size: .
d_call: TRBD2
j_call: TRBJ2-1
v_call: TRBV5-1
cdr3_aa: CASSLALAAYNEQFF
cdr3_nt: TGCGCCAGCAGCTTGGCGCTAGCGGCCTACAATGAGCAGTTCTTC

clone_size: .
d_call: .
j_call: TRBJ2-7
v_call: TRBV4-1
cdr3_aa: CASSQGTEGILLEQYF
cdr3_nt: TGCGCCAGCAGCCAAGGTACCGAGGGCATCCTCCTCGAGCAGTACTTC

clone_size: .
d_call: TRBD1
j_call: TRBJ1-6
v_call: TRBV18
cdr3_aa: CASSPTGKNNSPLHF
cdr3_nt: TGTGCCAGCTCACCGACAGGGAAGAATAATTCACCCCTCCACTTT

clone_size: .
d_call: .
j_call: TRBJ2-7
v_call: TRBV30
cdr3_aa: CAWSVRNSGEQYF
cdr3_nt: TGTGCCTGGAGTGTAAGGAATTCGGGGGAGCAGTACTTC

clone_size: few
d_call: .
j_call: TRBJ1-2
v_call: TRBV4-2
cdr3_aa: CASSQGRDYGYTF
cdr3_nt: TGTGCCAGCAGCCAAGGCAGGGACTATGGCTACACCTTC

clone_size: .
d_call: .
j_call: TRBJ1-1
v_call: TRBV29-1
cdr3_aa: CSVARGGTEAFF
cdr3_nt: TGCAGCGTAGCCAGGGGTGGCACTGAAGCTTTCTTT

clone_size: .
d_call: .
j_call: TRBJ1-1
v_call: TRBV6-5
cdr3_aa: CASSYLRDWNTEAFF
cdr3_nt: TGTGCCAGCAGTTACTTGCGGGACTGGAACACTGAAGCTTTCTTT

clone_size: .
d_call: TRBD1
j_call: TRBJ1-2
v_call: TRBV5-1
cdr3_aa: CASSFSGDRGSYGYTF
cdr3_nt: TGCGCCAGCAGCTTCTCGGGGGACAGGGGAAGCTATGGCTACACCTTC

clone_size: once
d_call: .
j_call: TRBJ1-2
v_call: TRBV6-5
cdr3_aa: CASRGWEGYTF
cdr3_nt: TGTGCCAGCAGGGGATGGGAGGGCTACACCTTC

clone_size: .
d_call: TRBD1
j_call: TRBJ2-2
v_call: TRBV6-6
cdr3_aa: CATRPGTGSGELFF
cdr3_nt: TGTGCCACCCGGCCCGGGACAGGATCCGGGGAGCTGTTTTTT

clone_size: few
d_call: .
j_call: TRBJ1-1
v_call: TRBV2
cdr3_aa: CASRRGEAFF
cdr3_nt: TGTGCCAGCAGGAGGGGGGAAGCTTTCTTT

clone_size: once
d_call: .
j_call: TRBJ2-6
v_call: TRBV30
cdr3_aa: CAWSVLQSGANVLTF
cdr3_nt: TGTGCCTGGAGTGTCCTGCAGTCCGGGGCCAACGTCCTGACTTTC

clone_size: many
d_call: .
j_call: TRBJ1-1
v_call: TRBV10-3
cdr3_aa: CAISGQLFTEAFF
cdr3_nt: TGTGCCATCAGTGGACAGCTTTTCACTGAAGCTTTCTTT

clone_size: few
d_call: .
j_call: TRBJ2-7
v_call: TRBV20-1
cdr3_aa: CSASRGTEQYF
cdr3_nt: TGCAGTGCTAGTCGGGGGACCGAGCAGTACTTC

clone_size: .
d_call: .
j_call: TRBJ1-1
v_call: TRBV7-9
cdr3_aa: CASSLVAENTEAFF
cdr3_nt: TGTGCCAGCAGCTTAGTTGCAGAGAACACTGAAGCTTTCTTT

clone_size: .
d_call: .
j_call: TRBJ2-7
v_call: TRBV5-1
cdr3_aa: CASSLGLGLAPYEQYF
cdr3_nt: TGCGCCAGCAGCTTGGGCTTGGGACTCGCTCCCTACGAGCAGTACTTC